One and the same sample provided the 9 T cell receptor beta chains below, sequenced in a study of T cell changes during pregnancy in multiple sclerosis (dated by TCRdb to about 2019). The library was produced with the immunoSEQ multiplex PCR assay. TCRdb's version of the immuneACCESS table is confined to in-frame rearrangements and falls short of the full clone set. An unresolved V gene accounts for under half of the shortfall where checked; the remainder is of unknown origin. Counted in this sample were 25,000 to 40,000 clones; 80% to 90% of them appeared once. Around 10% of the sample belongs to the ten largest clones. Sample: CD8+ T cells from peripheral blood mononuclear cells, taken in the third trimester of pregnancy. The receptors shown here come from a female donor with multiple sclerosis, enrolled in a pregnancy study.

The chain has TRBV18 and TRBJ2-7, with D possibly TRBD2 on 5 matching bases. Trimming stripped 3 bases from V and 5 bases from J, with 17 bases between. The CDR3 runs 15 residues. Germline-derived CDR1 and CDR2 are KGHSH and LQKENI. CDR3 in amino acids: CASSPTEGTVDEQYF. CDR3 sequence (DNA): TGTGCCAGCTCACCGACCGAGGGCACAGTGGACGAGCAGTACTTC.

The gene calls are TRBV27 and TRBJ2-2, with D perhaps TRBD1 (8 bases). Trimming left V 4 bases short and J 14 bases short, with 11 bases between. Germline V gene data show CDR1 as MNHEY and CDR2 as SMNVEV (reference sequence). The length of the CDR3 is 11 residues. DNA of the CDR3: TGTGCCAGCAGTTACAGGGGGGGTCTGTTTTTT. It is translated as CASSYRGGLFF.

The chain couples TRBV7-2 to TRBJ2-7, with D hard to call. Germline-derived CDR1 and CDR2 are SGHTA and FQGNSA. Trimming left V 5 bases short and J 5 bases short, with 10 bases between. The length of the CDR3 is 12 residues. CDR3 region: CASSLGRNEQYF. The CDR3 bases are TGTGCCAGCAGCCTGGGCAGAAACGAGCAGTACTTC. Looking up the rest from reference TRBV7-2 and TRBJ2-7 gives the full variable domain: GAGVSQSPSNKVTEKGKDVELRCDPISGHTALYWYRQSLGQGLEFLIYFQGNSAPDKSGLPSDRFSAERTGGSVSTLTIQRTQQEDSAVYLCASSLGRNEQYFGPGTRLTVT.

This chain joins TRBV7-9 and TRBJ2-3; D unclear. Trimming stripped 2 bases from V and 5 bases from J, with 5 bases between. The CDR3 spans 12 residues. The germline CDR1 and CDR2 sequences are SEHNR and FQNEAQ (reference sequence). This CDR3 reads CASSLLEDTQYF. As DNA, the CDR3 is TGTGCCAGCAGCTTACTAGAAGATACGCAGTATTTT. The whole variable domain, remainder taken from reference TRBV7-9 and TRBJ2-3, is DTGVSQNPRHKITKRGQNVTFRCDPISEHNRLYWYRQTLGQGPEFLTYFQNEAQLEKSRLLSDRFSAERPKGSFSTLEIQRTEQGDSAMYLCASSLLEDTQYFGPGTRLTVL.

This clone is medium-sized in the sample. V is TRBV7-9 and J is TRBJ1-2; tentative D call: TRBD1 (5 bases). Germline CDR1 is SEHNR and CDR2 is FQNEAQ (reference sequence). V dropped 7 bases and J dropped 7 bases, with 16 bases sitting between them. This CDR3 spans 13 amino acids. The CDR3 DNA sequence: TGTGCCAGCACCACTCGCAGGAGGGGTGGCTACACCTTC. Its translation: CASTTRRRGGYTF.

CDR3 region: CASSSRESYEQYF. Here the CDR3 DNA reads TGTGCCAGCAGCTCCCGGGAGTCCTACGAGCAGTACTTC. The rearrangement joins TRBV7-9 to TRBJ2-7; perhaps TRBD2 as D (6 bases). Germline V lookup: CDR1 SEHNR, CDR2 FQNEAQ (reference sequence). Trimming cost V 4 bases and J 1 base, with 8 bases left between them. The CDR3 length is 13 residues.

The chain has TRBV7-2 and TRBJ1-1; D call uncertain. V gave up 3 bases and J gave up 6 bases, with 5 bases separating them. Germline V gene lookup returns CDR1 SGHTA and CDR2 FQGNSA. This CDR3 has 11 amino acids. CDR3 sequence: CASSFGAEAFF. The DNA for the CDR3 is TGTGCCAGCAGCTTCGGGGCTGAAGCTTTCTTT.

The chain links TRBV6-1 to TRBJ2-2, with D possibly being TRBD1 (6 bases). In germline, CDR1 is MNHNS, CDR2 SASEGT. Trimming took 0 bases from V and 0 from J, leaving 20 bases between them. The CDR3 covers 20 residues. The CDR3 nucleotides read TGTGCCAGCAGTGAAGCTGGCTGGGACACAAGGAATCCGAACACCGGGGAGCTGTTTTTT. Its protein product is CASSEAGWDTRNPNTGELFF.

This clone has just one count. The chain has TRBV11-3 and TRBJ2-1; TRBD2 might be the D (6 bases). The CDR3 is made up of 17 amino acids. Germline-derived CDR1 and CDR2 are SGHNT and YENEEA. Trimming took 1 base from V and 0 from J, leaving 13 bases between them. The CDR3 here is CASSLGGAGSSYNEQFF. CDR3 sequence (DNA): TGTGCCAGCAGCTTAGGCGGGGCGGGGAGCTCCTACAATGAGCAGTTCTTC.